This TCR beta chain was recorded in a study of T cell responses to AZD1222 COVID-19 vaccine. Only in-frame clones appear in the TCRdb table, and some are missing; sequencing was by immunoSEQ multiplex PCR. Among some 180,000 clones listed, over 85% were seen once. Whole-study findings and limits: Clonal diversity may have been underestimated, and the donors were mostly white British, with more females than males. Repertoire sampling was restricted to post-peak T cell response timepoints.

About this clone itself: Its antigen remains unknown.

CDR3 length: 13 amino acids. Germline V gives CDR1 LGHDT, CDR2 YNNKEL (reference sequence). The ends were cut back, 5 bases at V and 0 bases at J, with 7 bases in the middle. The sequence came from an adult who received the MenACWY meningococcal vaccine as a control. Sequenced here: peripheral blood, sampled 28 days after the second dose of the MenACWY control vaccine. The chain recombines TRBV3-1 (or the pseudogene TRBV3-2) with TRBJ1-1; unclear D gene. The CDR3 sequence is CASSEGLNTEAFF. CDR3 DNA: TGTGCCAGCAGCGAAGGACTGAACACTGAAGCTTTCTTT.